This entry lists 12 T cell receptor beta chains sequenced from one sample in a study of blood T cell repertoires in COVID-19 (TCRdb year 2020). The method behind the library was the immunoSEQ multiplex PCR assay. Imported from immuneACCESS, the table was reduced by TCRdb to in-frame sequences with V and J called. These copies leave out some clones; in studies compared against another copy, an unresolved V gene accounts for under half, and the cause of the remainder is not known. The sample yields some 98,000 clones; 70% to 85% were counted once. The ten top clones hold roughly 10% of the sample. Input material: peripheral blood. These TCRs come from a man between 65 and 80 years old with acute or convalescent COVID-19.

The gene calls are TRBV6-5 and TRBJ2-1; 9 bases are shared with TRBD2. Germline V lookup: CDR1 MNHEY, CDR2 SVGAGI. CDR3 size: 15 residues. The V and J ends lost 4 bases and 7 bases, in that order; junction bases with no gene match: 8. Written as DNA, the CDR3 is TGTGCCAGCAGTTCGGGACTAGCCGATGGGAATGAGCAGTTCTTC. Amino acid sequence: CASSSGLADGNEQFF.

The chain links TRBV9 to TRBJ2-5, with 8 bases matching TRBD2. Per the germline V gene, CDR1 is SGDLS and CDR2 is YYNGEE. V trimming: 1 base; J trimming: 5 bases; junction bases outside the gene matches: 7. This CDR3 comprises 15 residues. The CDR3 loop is CASSVTGGPGETQYF. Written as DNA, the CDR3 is TGTGCCAGCAGCGTAACGGGAGGGCCGGGTGAGACCCAGTACTTC.

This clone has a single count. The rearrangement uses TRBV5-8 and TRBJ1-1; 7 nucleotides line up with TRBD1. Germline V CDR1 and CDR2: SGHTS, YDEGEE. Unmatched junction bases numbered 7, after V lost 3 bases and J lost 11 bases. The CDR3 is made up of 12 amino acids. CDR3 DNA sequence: TGTGCCAGCAGCTCCACCCACAGGGGCGCTTTCTTT. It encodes CASSSTHRGAFF.

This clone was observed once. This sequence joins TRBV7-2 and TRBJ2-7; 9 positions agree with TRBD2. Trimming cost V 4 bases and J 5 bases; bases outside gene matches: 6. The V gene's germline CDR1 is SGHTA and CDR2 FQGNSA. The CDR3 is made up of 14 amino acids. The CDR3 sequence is CASSSALAGDEQYF. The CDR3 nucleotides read TGTGCCAGCAGCTCAGCCTTAGCGGGAGACGAGCAGTACTTC.

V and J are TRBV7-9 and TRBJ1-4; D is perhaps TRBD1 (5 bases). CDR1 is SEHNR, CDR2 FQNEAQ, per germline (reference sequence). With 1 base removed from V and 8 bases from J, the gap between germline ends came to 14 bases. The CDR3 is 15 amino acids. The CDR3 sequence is CASSLVLGSGEKLFF. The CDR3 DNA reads TGTGCCAGCAGCTTAGTTCTAGGTTCAGGGGAAAAACTGTTTTTT.

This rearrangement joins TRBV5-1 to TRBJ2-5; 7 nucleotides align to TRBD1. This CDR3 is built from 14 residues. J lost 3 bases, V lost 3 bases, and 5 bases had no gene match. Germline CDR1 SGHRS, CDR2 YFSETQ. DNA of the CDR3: TGCGCCAGCAGCTCTCCGGGACAGAAAGAGACCCAGTACTTC. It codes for CASSSPGQKETQYF.

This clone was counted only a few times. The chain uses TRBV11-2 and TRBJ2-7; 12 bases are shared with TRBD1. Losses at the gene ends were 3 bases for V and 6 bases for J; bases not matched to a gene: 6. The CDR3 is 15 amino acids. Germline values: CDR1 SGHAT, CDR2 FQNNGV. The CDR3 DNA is TGTGCCAGCAGCTTGGGACAGGGGGCTTCGGGCGAGCAGTACTTC. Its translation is CASSLGQGASGEQYF. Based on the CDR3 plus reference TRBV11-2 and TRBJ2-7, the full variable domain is EAGVAQSPRYKIIEKRQSVAFWCNPISGHATLYWYQQILGQGPKLLIQFQNNGVVDDSQLPKDRFSAERLKGVDSTLKIQPAKLEDSAVYLCASSLGQGASGEQYFGPGTRLTVT.

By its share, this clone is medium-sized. Written as DNA, the CDR3 is TGTGCCAGCAGCCAAGTCAGCGGGAGAAATGAGCAGTTCTTC. This gives the protein CASSQVSGRNEQFF. The gene calls are TRBV3-1 (or the pseudogene TRBV3-2) and TRBJ2-1; 8 positions match TRBD2. V was clipped by 1 base and J by 7 bases; unmatched bases: 3. The CDR3 extends over 14 amino acids. The germline V gene has CDR1 LGHDT and CDR2 YNNKEL (reference sequence).

The CDR3 DNA sequence: TGTGCCAGCAGTCAATGGACACCTGGGGCCAACGTCCTGACTTTC. Amino acids: CASSQWTPGANVLTF. The rearrangement uses TRBV27 and TRBJ2-6, with a possible D match to TRBD1 (5 bases). CDR1 and CDR2 from the germline V gene are MNHEY and SMNVEV (reference sequence). V shed 5 bases and J shed 2 bases, with 10 bases lying between them. CDR3 length equals 15 residues.

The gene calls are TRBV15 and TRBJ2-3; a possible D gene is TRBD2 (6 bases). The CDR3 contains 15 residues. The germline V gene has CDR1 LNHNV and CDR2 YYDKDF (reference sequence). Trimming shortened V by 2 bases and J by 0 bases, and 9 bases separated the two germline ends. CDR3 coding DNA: TGTGCCACCAGCAGATCTAGCGCAAGCACAGATACGCAGTATTTT. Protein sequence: CATSRSSASTDTQYF.

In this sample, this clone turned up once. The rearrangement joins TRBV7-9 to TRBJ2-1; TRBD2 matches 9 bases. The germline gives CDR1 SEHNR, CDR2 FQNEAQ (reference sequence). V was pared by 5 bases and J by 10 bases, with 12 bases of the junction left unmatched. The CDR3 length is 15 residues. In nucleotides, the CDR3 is TGTGCCAGCAGCGTCCCTAGCGGGGCCGCCGGGGAGCAGTTCTTC. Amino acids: CASSVPSGAAGEQFF.

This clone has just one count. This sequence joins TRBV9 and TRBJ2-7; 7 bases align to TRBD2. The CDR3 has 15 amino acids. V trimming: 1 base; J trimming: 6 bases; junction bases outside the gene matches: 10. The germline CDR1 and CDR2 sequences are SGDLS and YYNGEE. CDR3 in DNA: TGTGCCAGCAGCGTAAGGGCGGGAGTAAGTTCCGAGCAGTACTTC. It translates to CASSVRAGVSSEQYF.